The 11 T cell receptor beta chains below all came from one sample that was sequenced in a study of blood T cell repertoires in COVID-19. Only in-frame clones appear in the TCRdb table, and some are missing; sequencing was by immunoSEQ multiplex PCR. This sample has around 54,000 clones, with around 81% found just once. The sample taken for sequencing was peripheral blood. The receptors shown here come from a woman aged 55-70 years with acute or convalescent COVID-19.

The chain couples TRBV9 to TRBJ1-2; TRBD1 aligns across 7 bases. V trimming: 3 bases; J trimming: 4 bases; junction bases outside the gene matches: 9. The CDR3 is 15 amino acids. Germline V gene data show CDR1 as SGDLS and CDR2 as YYNGEE. CDR3 in DNA: TGTGCCAGCAGCGAGACAGGGACCCCTTTCTATGGCTACACCTTC. Amino acid sequence: CASSETGTPFYGYTF.

The V gene is TRBV7-3, the J gene TRBJ2-5, with D unclear. This CDR3 is built from 15 residues. Trimming cost V 0 bases and J 4 bases, with 12 bases left between them. CDR1 SGHTA and CDR2 FQGTGA come from the germline V gene. CDR3 sequence: CASSLTPTGRETQYF. The CDR3 DNA sequence: TGTGCCAGCAGCTTAACCCCGACTGGCCGAGAGACCCAGTACTTC.

The chain carries TRBV5-8 and TRBJ1-1; possibly TRBD1 for D (6 bases). This CDR3 comprises 16 residues. Trimming pared 5 bases from V and 2 bases from J, leaving 19 bases between. Looked up from germline, CDR1 is SGHTS and CDR2 is YDEGEE. CDR3: CASRGRGFRVNTEAFF. CDR3 nucleotide sequence: TGTGCCAGCAGGGGCAGGGGTTTTAGGGTTAACACTGAAGCTTTCTTT.

The chain joins TRBV12-3 or TRBV12-4 to TRBJ2-3, with D possibly being TRBD1 (5 bases). The V end lost 5 bases, the J end lost 9 bases, and 9 bases lay between the germline ends. CDR3 length: 11 residues. The DNA for the CDR3 is TGTGCCAGCAGTCCAGGGCTGACGCAGTATTTT. As protein: CASSPGLTQYF.

The CDR3: CASSALTGTITEAFF. CDR3 nucleotides: TGTGCCAGCAGTGCCCTGACAGGGACGATCACTGAAGCTTTCTTT. The chain links TRBV2 to TRBJ1-1; 7 bases match TRBD1. This CDR3 contains 15 residues. CDR1 and CDR2 (germline): SNHLY, FYNNEI. V dropped 4 bases and J dropped 4; count of bases not matched to a gene: 9.

The rearrangement joins TRBV28 to TRBJ2-2, with 7 bases matching TRBD1. Germline CDR1 is MDHEN and CDR2 is SYDVKM. CDR3 size: 15 residues. The junction had 7 bases not matched to a gene; V was cut back by 6 bases and J by 3 bases. This CDR3 reads CASSPRGQYTGELFF. The DNA of the CDR3 is TGTGCCAGCAGCCCGAGGGGGCAGTACACCGGGGAGCTGTTTTTT.

The J gene is TRBJ1-2, the V gene TRBV30, with TRBD1 matching over 8 bases. CDR3 size: 14 residues. Germline CDR1 and CDR2: GTSNPN and SVGIG (reference sequence). Trimming cost V 3 bases and J 6 bases; bases outside gene matches: 9. CDR3 bases: TGTGCCTGGAGCCTCCAGGGGGCTGCGGATGGCTACACCTTC. This codes for CAWSLQGAADGYTF.

V and J are TRBV11-2 and TRBJ2-2; 8 positions match TRBD2. The V gene end was trimmed by 4 bases and the J gene end by 5 bases; junction bases not matched to a gene: 9. The germline CDR1 and CDR2 sequences are SGHAT and FQNNGV. The CDR3 spans 16 residues. The CDR3 region is CASSSQAGVGTGELFF. The DNA for the CDR3 is TGTGCCAGCAGCTCCCAAGCGGGAGTAGGTACCGGGGAGCTGTTTTTT.

This chain connects TRBV27 to TRBJ1-1, with a possible D match to TRBD1 (5 bases). V lost 3 bases to trimming and J lost 4 bases, with 12 bases between them. There are 14 residues in the CDR3. Germline CDR1 and CDR2: MNHEY and SMNVEV (reference sequence). CDR3 protein: CASSLARQGTEAFF. CDR3 in DNA: TGTGCCAGCAGTTTGGCGCGTCAGGGCACTGAAGCTTTCTTT.

The chain carries TRBV29-1 and TRBJ2-1; TRBD2 is a possible D gene (6 bases). The CDR3 consists of 14 residues. V lost 4 bases, J lost 9 bases, and 19 bases lay in between. Germline V lookup: CDR1 SQVTM, CDR2 ANQGSEA. This CDR3 reads CSVVTGDPEGEQFF. CDR3 in DNA: TGCAGCGTTGTCACGGGGGACCCTGAGGGTGAGCAGTTCTTC.

This chain uses TRBV15 with TRBJ1-1; perhaps TRBD1 as D (5 bases). This CDR3 is built from 13 residues. V was pared by 5 bases and J by 6 bases, with 13 bases between. Germline V lookup: CDR1 LNHNV, CDR2 YYDKDF (reference sequence). Here the CDR3 DNA reads TGTGCCACCAGCGTGGGAGGGGTATCTGAAGCTTTCTTT. This translates into CATSVGGVSEAFF.